These 2 T cell receptor beta chains share one sample of origin, sequenced in a study of blood T cell repertoires in COVID-19. Profiling relied on immunoSEQ multiplex PCR, and the TCRdb table lists in-frame clones only, not all of them. In the table there are some 400,000 clones, around nine tenths of which are singletons. The specimen was peripheral blood. The source is a human donor in a cohort sampled during active COVID-19.

CDR3 bases: TGTGCCAGCAGTGAGGACAGACAAGATACGCAGTATTTT. Translation: CASSEDRQDTQYF. The chain links TRBV6-1 to TRBJ2-3; TRBD1 is a possible D gene (6 bases). Germline V gene data show CDR1 as MNHNS and CDR2 as SASEGT. The CDR3 totals 13 residues. Deletions cut 3 bases from V and 5 bases from J, with 9 bases between.

The J gene is TRBJ1-6, the V gene TRBV10-3, with D possibly TRBD1 on 6 matching bases. The CDR3 runs to 15 residues. CDR1 is ENHRY and CDR2 is SYGVKD in the germline V gene. Trimming removed 5 bases from V and 7 bases from J, with 15 bases in between. The CDR3 bases are TGTGCCATCAGTAACTTACAGGGTTTAAATTCACCCCTCCACTTT. This gives the protein CAISNLQGLNSPLHF.